This TCR beta chain was observed in a study of blood T cell repertoires in COVID-19. At the level of the study: The analysed material was cDNA or gDNA that came from T cells, B-cell-depleted T cells, or PBMCs.

A Seattle source enrolled patients during active infection and followed them longitudinally. Original processing methods: Amplification with reference gene primers provided the estimates of nucleated cell counts. TCRdb keeps only in-frame clones here, not all; method: immunoSEQ multiplex PCR. V and J calls and clone size come straight from that table; D and trimming were deduced from the DNA. The table lists around 28,000 clones, 70% to 90% of them singletons. The origin of this receptor is a woman older than 75 with COVID-19, enrolled during active disease. Input material: peripheral blood.

The CDR3 loop is CASSPEGLARGTGNTIYF. DNA for the CDR3: TGCGCCAGCAGCCCGGAGGGGCTCGCCCGGGGGACTGGAAACACCATATATTTT. The V call is TRBV5-1, the J call TRBJ1-3, with a tentative D call TRBD1 (5 bases). In germline, CDR1 is SGHRS, CDR2 YFSETQ. V was shortened by 4 bases and J by 2 bases, with 22 bases between the two germline ends. The CDR3 sequence is 18 residues long. Supplemented by reference TRBV5-1 and TRBJ1-3, the full variable domain reads KAGVTQTPRYLIKTRGQQVTLSCSPISGHRSVSWYQQTPGQGLQFLFEYFSETQRNKGNFPGRFSGRQFSNSRSEMNVSTLELGDSALYLCASSPEGLARGTGNTIYFGEGSWLTVV.